These 11 T cell receptor beta chains were all obtained from the same sample, sequenced in a study of T cell responses to AZD1222 COVID-19 vaccine (dated by TCRdb to about 2021). The library was generated by the immunoSEQ multiplex PCR assay. TCRdb's version of the immuneACCESS table is confined to in-frame rearrangements and falls short of the full clone set. An unresolved V gene accounts for under half of the shortfall where checked; the remainder is of unknown origin. A total of around 100,000 clones appear in this sample, more than 75% of them only once. 15% of the sample lies in the top ten. The intended sense of this specimen's time point label: baseline before first vaccination. Specimen: peripheral blood, collected on day 0 of AZD1222 vaccination. These receptors were taken from an adult in good health.

The chain has TRBV9 and TRBJ2-7; a possible D gene is TRBD1 (5 bases). Germline V gives CDR1 SGDLS, CDR2 YYNGEE. The V and J ends lost 4 bases and 2 bases respectively, with 13 bases between them. CDR3 length: 14 residues. As DNA, the CDR3 is TGTGCCAGCAGCCCGGAAACAGGAGCCTACGAGCAGTACTTC. Protein product: CASSPETGAYEQYF.

CDR3 in amino acids: CASSNGQPETQYF. The CDR3 bases are TGTGCCAGCAGCAACGGACAGCCAGAGACCCAGTACTTC. The V and J genes are TRBV9 and TRBJ2-5; a possible D gene is TRBD1 (6 bases). The CDR3 consists of 13 residues. CDR1 SGDLS and CDR2 YYNGEE come from the germline V gene. V lost 4 bases and J lost 4, with 11 bases in between.

This chain connects TRBV12-3 or TRBV12-4 to TRBJ1-1; D possibly corresponds to TRBD1 (5 bases). The CDR3 runs to 13 residues. V was trimmed by 3 bases and J by 5 bases, leaving 10 bases between them. CDR3 in DNA: TGTGCCAGCAGTTTGGGGGGTGCGACTGAAGCTTTCTTT. It is translated as CASSLGGATEAFF.

In this sample, this clone turned up once. J is TRBJ1-4 and V is TRBV5-1, with D hard to call. Germline CDR1 is SGHRS and CDR2 is YFSETQ. The CDR3 is 16 amino acids. Trimming took 1 base from V and 0 from J, leaving 10 bases between them. CDR3 in amino acids: CASSLSAFATNEKLFF. DNA of the CDR3: TGCGCCAGCAGCTTGTCTGCATTTGCAACTAATGAAAAACTGTTTTTT.

This clone was seen only a few times. This rearrangement joins TRBV7-9 to TRBJ1-1; D remains ambiguous. This CDR3 is 12 amino acids long. Looked up from germline, CDR1 is SEHNR and CDR2 is FQNEAQ (reference sequence). V lost 1 base, J lost 3 bases, and 3 bases lay in between. The DNA for the CDR3 is TGTGCCAGCAGCTTAGAGTACACTGAAGCTTTCTTT. Amino acids: CASSLEYTEAFF.

This chain links TRBV13 with TRBJ2-7, with 8 bases matching TRBD1. The germline gives CDR1 PRHDT, CDR2 FYEKMQ (reference sequence). After removal of 5 bases from V and 5 bases from J, the junction contained 8 bases not matched to a gene. The CDR3 length is 14 residues. The CDR3 sequence is CASSTSGGGHEQYF. DNA for the CDR3: TGTGCCAGCAGCACATCAGGGGGCGGACACGAGCAGTACTTC. The variable domain in full, with the rest retrieved from reference TRBV13 and TRBJ2-7, is AAGVIQSPRHLIKEKRETATLKCYPIPRHDTVYWYQQGPGQDPQFLISFYEKMQSDKGSIPDRFSAQQFSDYHSELNMSSLELGDSALYFCASSTSGGGHEQYFGPGTRLTVT.

The chain recombines TRBV10-3 with TRBJ1-5; the D gene is possibly TRBD1 (5 bases). The CDR3 spans 13 residues. V was trimmed by 10 bases and J by 5 bases, leaving 15 bases between them. Germline assignment: CDR1 ENHRY and CDR2 SYGVKD. CDR3 region: CATTEGIDQPQHF. The CDR3 nucleotides read TGTGCCACTACCGAGGGGATCGATCAGCCCCAGCATTTT.

The chain is built from TRBV27 and TRBJ1-4; D is unclear. The CDR3 length is 15 residues. Germline V gives CDR1 MNHEY, CDR2 SMNVEV (reference sequence). V shed 4 bases and J shed 5 bases, with 14 bases lying between them. CDR3 nucleotides: TGTGCCAGCAGTTCACCCCGGCAGAAGAATGAAAAACTGTTTTTT. Translated, it gives CASSSPRQKNEKLFF.

The J gene is TRBJ1-2, the V gene TRBV5-1; maybe TRBD1 (5 bases). Trimming cost V 5 bases and J 4 bases, with 18 bases left between them. The CDR3 runs to 15 residues. Germline V gives CDR1 SGHRS, CDR2 YFSETQ. CDR3 nucleotides: TGCGCCAGCAGTCCAGGGACTTTCGAGGTCTATGGCTACACCTTC. This encodes CASSPGTFEVYGYTF.

The chain carries TRBV14 and TRBJ1-1, with D unclear. The CDR3 runs to 13 residues. V lost 5 bases and J 10 bases, leaving 17 bases between the germline ends. In germline, CDR1 is SGHDN, CDR2 FVKESK. The CDR3 protein is CASSYRVGIGAFF. CDR3 bases: TGTGCCAGCAGCTACCGGGTGGGGATAGGAGCTTTCTTT. The variable domain in full, completed from reference TRBV14 and TRBJ1-1, reads EAGVTQFPSHSVIEKGQTVTLRCDPISGHDNLYWYRRVMGKEIKFLLHFVKESKQDESGMPNNRFLAERTGGTYSTLKVQPAELEDSGVYFCASSYRVGIGAFFGQGTRLTVV.

This sequence joins TRBV7-9 and TRBJ1-4; tentatively, D is TRBD1 (5 bases). There are 14 residues in the CDR3. Trimming left V 5 bases short and J 8 bases short, with 15 bases between. The germline gives CDR1 SEHNR, CDR2 FQNEAQ (reference sequence). CDR3 in amino acids: CASSPQGVGEKLFF. In DNA form, the CDR3 reads TGTGCCAGCAGCCCCCAGGGTGTTGGAGAAAAACTGTTTTTT.